The next 27 T cell receptor beta chains were all read from a single sample in a study of blood T cell repertoires in COVID-19. Only in-frame clones appear in the TCRdb table, and some are missing; sequencing was by immunoSEQ multiplex PCR. The table records about 99,000 clones, about 82% of them present only once. What was sequenced was peripheral blood. The receptor source for this set is a woman aged 55-75 years in a cohort sampled during active or convalescent COVID-19.

This sequence joins TRBV7-3 and TRBJ1-1; D possibly corresponds to TRBD1 (5 bases). The CDR3 covers 13 residues. V lost 2 bases and J 11 bases, leaving 15 bases between the germline ends. Germline values: CDR1 SGHTA, CDR2 FQGTGA. CDR3 DNA sequence: TGTGCCAGCAGCTTAGACGCAGGGTCGGGCGCTTTCTTT. Residues: CASSLDAGSGAFF.

This rearrangement joins TRBV5-6 to TRBJ2-2, with D perhaps matching TRBD1 (6 bases). Germline V gives CDR1 SGHDT, CDR2 YYEEEE. The length of the CDR3 is 15 residues. V lost 3 bases and J lost 2, with 11 bases in between. CDR3 coding DNA: TGTGCCAGCAGCTCAGGGGTGCCCAACACCGGGGAGCTGTTTTTT. Protein product: CASSSGVPNTGELFF.

The chain carries TRBV4-1 and TRBJ1-5, with D uncertain. The V gene lost 0 bases and the J gene lost 5 bases, with 14 bases spanning the gap. This CDR3 contains 16 residues. Germline CDR1 is MGHRA and CDR2 is YSYEKL. The CDR3 is CASSQEPQVPYQPQHF. DNA for the CDR3: TGCGCCAGCAGCCAAGAACCCCAGGTTCCCTATCAGCCCCAGCATTTT.

This chain links TRBV13 with TRBJ2-3; 10 bases align to TRBD2. CDR1 is PRHDT, CDR2 FYEKMQ, per germline (reference sequence). The CDR3 covers 15 residues. The trim removed 5 bases at V and 1 base at J, leaving 3 bases unmatched. CDR3 coding DNA: TGTGCCAGCAGCCGGACTAGCGGAGGCACAGATACGCAGTATTTT. It translates to CASSRTSGGTDTQYF. The entire variable domain, with the rest obtained from reference TRBV13 and TRBJ2-3, is as follows: AAGVIQSPRHLIKEKRETATLKCYPIPRHDTVYWYQQGPGQDPQFLISFYEKMQSDKGSIPDRFSAQQFSDYHSELNMSSLELGDSALYFCASSRTSGGTDTQYFGPGTRLTVL.

In this sample, this clone turned up once. Other DNA sequences in this sample translate to the same CDR3. This chain links TRBV5-6 with TRBJ2-7, with TRBD1 matching 7 bases. The CDR3 extends over 13 amino acids. Looked up from germline, CDR1 is SGHDT and CDR2 is YYEEEE. V shed 4 bases, J shed 2 bases, and the junction held 3 bases outside the gene matches. DNA for the CDR3: TGTGCCAGCAGCCCGGGGACAGCCTACGAGCAGTACTTC. Its protein is CASSPGTAYEQYF.

The rearrangement links TRBV18 to TRBJ1-4; D unresolved. The germline V and J ends were trimmed by 6 bases and 8 bases, with 19 bases remaining between them. The CDR3 consists of 15 residues. Germline V lookup: CDR1 KGHSH, CDR2 LQKENI. Written as DNA, the CDR3 is TGTGCCAGCTCCCCTTCGGGTCCAGCAGAGGAAAAACTGTTTTTT. Its protein is CASSPSGPAEEKLFF. Full variable domain (rest looked up from reference TRBV18 and TRBJ1-4): NAGVMQNPRHLVRRRGQEARLRCSPMKGHSHVYWYRQLPEEGLKFMVYLQKENIIDESGMPKERFSAEFPKEGPSILRIQQVVRGDSAAYFCASSPSGPAEEKLFFGSGTQLSVL.

This clone was observed a handful of times. The chain couples TRBV7-8 to TRBJ1-3; TRBD1 might be the D (5 bases). V gave up 5 bases and J gave up 4 bases, with 15 bases separating them. Germline V gene data show CDR1 as SGHVS and CDR2 as FQNEAQ. The CDR3 sequence is 15 residues long. CDR3 loop: CASSPGRVGGNTIYF. CDR3 nucleotide sequence: TGTGCCAGCAGCCCCGGCAGGGTGGGAGGAAACACCATATATTTT.

The V call is TRBV25-1, the J call TRBJ1-2; D may be TRBD1 (6 bases). The CDR3 covers 16 residues. Germline V gene lookup returns CDR1 MGHDK and CDR2 SYGVNS. Trimming removed 1 base from V and 1 base from J, with 13 bases in between. The CDR3 nucleotides read TGTGCCAGCAGTGAATCGGACAGAAACGTTAACTATGGCTACACCTTC. This translates into CASSESDRNVNYGYTF.

This clone was seen a few times. The genes are TRBV18 and TRBJ1-3; D is ambiguous. The germline V gene has CDR1 KGHSH and CDR2 LQKENI. CDR3 length: 16 residues. V lost 3 bases and J 0 bases, leaving 12 bases between the germline ends. DNA for the CDR3: TGTGCCAGCTCACCCGGACTCCCTTCCTCTGGAAACACCATATATTTT. Protein sequence: CASSPGLPSSGNTIYF. The whole variable domain, remainder taken from reference TRBV18 and TRBJ1-3, is NAGVMQNPRHLVRRRGQEARLRCSPMKGHSHVYWYRQLPEEGLKFMVYLQKENIIDESGMPKERFSAEFPKEGPSILRIQQVVRGDSAAYFCASSPGLPSSGNTIYFGEGSWLTVV.

This rearrangement joins TRBV5-5 to TRBJ2-3; D might be TRBD2 (6 bases). V dropped 0 bases and J dropped 3 bases, with 11 bases sitting between them. The CDR3 contains 15 residues. Germline-derived CDR1 and CDR2 are SGHKS and YYEKEE (reference sequence). In nucleotides, the CDR3 is TGTGCCAGCAGCTTGGCCAGGCTAGCGACAGATACGCAGTATTTT. It specifies CASSLARLATDTQYF.

Remarks on this clone: The junction departs from germline at one end; a sequencing error may be responsible. The V and J genes are TRBV7-7 and TRBJ2-5; 7 bases map to TRBD2. CDR3 length: 17 residues. The germline V gene encodes CDR1 SSHAT and CDR2 FNYEAQ (reference sequence). Here the CDR3 DNA reads TGTGCTAGCAGCTTAGCCCCGGGGAGGGGACCTCAAGAGACCCAGTACTTC. It codes for CASSLAPGRGPQETQYF.

The rearrangement uses TRBV29-1 and TRBJ2-7; possible D gene TRBD2, 7 bases. The length of the CDR3 is 13 residues. V lost 5 bases and J lost 2, with 13 bases in between. The germline V gene encodes CDR1 SQVTM and CDR2 ANQGSEA. The CDR3 loop reads CSVRIGGAYEQYF. CDR3 DNA sequence: TGCAGCGTTAGGATAGGGGGGGCCTACGAGCAGTACTTC.

The J gene is TRBJ2-7, the V gene TRBV2, with D unclear. The CDR3 has 11 residues. The germline V and J ends were trimmed by 8 bases and 0 bases, with 5 bases remaining between them. Germline assignment: CDR1 SNHLY and CDR2 FYNNEI. CDR3: CASRSSYEQYF. The CDR3 DNA sequence: TGTGCCAGCCGTAGCTCCTACGAGCAGTACTTC.

V usage is TRBV3-1 (or the pseudogene TRBV3-2) and J usage is TRBJ2-2; D may be TRBD1 (6 bases). Germline CDR1 and CDR2: LGHDT and YNNKEL (reference sequence). This CDR3 region has 16 residues. The V end lost 2 bases, the J end lost 3 bases, and 13 bases lay between the germline ends. CDR3 in DNA: TGTGCCAGCAGCCAAACAGGGTTAGTTGACACCGGGGAGCTGTTTTTT. It encodes CASSQTGLVDTGELFF.

This chain joins TRBV5-1 and TRBJ1-4; D is ambiguous. CDR3 length: 14 amino acids. Trimming shortened V by 1 base and J by 8 bases, and 12 bases separated the two germline ends. Germline CDR1 reads SGHRS; CDR2 reads YFSETQ. CDR3 region: CASSLLGRSEKLFF. The CDR3 DNA follows: TGCGCCAGCAGCTTGTTGGGGAGGTCGGAAAAACTGTTTTTT.

The chain employs TRBV11-2 and TRBJ1-6, with TRBD1 as a possible D gene (5 bases). Looked up from germline, CDR1 is SGHAT and CDR2 is FQNNGV. This CDR3 region has 15 residues. The V and J ends lost 5 bases and 6 bases respectively, with 14 bases between them. The CDR3 DNA is TGTGCCAGCAGCCCCTCGCAGGGTGGTAATTCACCCCTCCACTTT. Translating gives CASSPSQGGNSPLHF.

The CDR3 region is CASSQAWGSAGVPAKNIQYF. CDR3 nucleotide sequence: TGTGCCAGCAGCCAAGCATGGGGATCAGCGGGAGTCCCAGCCAAAAACATTCAGTACTTC. The chain couples TRBV3-1 (or the pseudogene TRBV3-2) to TRBJ2-4, with 8 bases fitting TRBD2. CDR1 and CDR2 (germline): LGHDT, YNNKEL (reference sequence). The ends lost 1 base at V and 0 bases at J; junction bases unmatched: 14. The CDR3 is made up of 20 amino acids.

The chain joins TRBV28 to TRBJ2-3, with D maybe TRBD1 (6 bases). Trimming pared 6 bases from V and 4 bases from J, leaving 14 bases between. This CDR3 spans 14 amino acids. Germline loops: CDR1 MDHEN, CDR2 SYDVKM. CDR3 sequence (DNA): TGTGCCAGCAGCTCCGGACAGCCCCCAGATACGCAGTATTTT. Translated, it gives CASSSGQPPDTQYF.

V and J are TRBV5-4 and TRBJ2-1; 12 bases are shared with TRBD2. The CDR3 loop spans 17 amino acids. After removal of 0 bases from V and 4 bases from J, the junction contained 5 bases not matched to a gene. Germline assignment: CDR1 SGHNT and CDR2 YYREEE (reference sequence). CDR3 loop: CASSLGSSGGGYNEQFF. The CDR3 DNA reads as TGTGCCAGCAGCTTGGGGTCTAGCGGGGGGGGATACAATGAGCAGTTCTTC.

The chain couples TRBV2 to TRBJ1-3; TRBD1 matches at 8 bases. Trimming took 7 bases from V and 7 from J; bases not matched to a gene: 3. The CDR3 sequence is 12 residues long. Germline V CDR1 and CDR2: SNHLY, FYNNEI. The CDR3 DNA is TGTGCCAGCACAGGGGGCACTAACACCATATATTTT. The encoded protein is CASTGGTNTIYF.

This clone was observed once. The V gene is TRBV6-2 or TRBV6-3, the J gene TRBJ2-7, with 11 bases fitting TRBD2. The CDR3 is 14 amino acids. The germline V gene has CDR1 MNHEY and CDR2 SVGEGT. The J segment lost 6 bases and the V segment lost 2 bases, leaving 3 bases of the junction unmatched. The CDR3 DNA is TGTGCCAGCAGTTACCAGACTAGCGGGATCGAGCAGTACTTC. This codes for CASSYQTSGIEQYF.

This clone was found a few times. The chain is built from TRBV5-4 and TRBJ2-6; D not certain. CDR1 and CDR2 (germline): SGHNT, YYREEE (reference sequence). This CDR3 spans 14 amino acids. Trimming pared 6 bases from V and 0 bases from J, leaving 7 bases between. The DNA for the CDR3 is TGTGCCAGCAATTCGGTCTCTGGGGCCAACGTCCTGACTTTC. Translated: CASNSVSGANVLTF.

The rearrangement uses TRBV4-1 and TRBJ2-2; 7 bases agree with TRBD2. Germline V gives CDR1 MGHRA, CDR2 YSYEKL. This CDR3 has 16 amino acids. Trimming at V came to 1 base and at J to 4 bases, leaving 6 bases not matched to a gene. The CDR3 region is CASSQARTRGTGELFF. The DNA for the CDR3 is TGCGCCAGCAGCCAAGCCCGGACTAGAGGCACCGGGGAGCTGTTTTTT.

The V and J genes are TRBV27 and TRBJ1-2, with TRBD1 identical over 8 bases. J gave up 6 bases and V 5 bases, and 5 bases lay outside the gene matches. The CDR3 runs 13 residues. Germline values: CDR1 MNHEY, CDR2 SMNVEV (reference sequence). CDR3 amino acids: CASSPTGGDGYTF. The DNA of the CDR3 is TGTGCCAGCAGTCCTACAGGGGGAGATGGCTACACCTTC.

The rearrangement uses TRBV5-1 and TRBJ1-3; a weak D match, TRBD1 (5 bases). Germline V gene lookup returns CDR1 SGHRS and CDR2 YFSETQ. V gave up 3 bases and J gave up 3 bases, with 13 bases separating them. The length of the CDR3 is 15 residues. For the CDR3, the DNA is TGCGCCAGCAGCTCTGCGGGGGGTAATGGAAACACCATATATTTT. This codes for CASSSAGGNGNTIYF.

The J gene is TRBJ2-2, the V gene TRBV7-6; 10 nucleotides match TRBD2. Germline CDR1 and CDR2: SGHVS and FNYEAQ. V was clipped by 5 bases and J by 4 bases; unmatched bases: 7. CDR3 length: 16 amino acids. CDR3 nucleotides: TGTGCCAGCAGCCCATCTAGCGGGGGTGGCACCGGGGAGCTGTTTTTT. It is translated as CASSPSSGGGTGELFF.

The CDR3: CASSSQSGNTIYF. CDR3 bases: TGTGCCAGCAGCTCCCAGTCGGGAAACACCATATATTTT. The chain links TRBV7-2 to TRBJ1-3; D not certain. The CDR3 runs 13 residues. Trimming left V 4 bases short and J 4 bases short, with 8 bases between. The germline CDR1 and CDR2 sequences are SGHTA and FQGNSA.